Listed below are T cell receptor beta chains from one sample, sequenced in a study of a mutant IDH1 vaccine in newly diagnosed glioma. These receptors lack a known antigen. TCRdb's table, derived via immunoSEQ multiplex PCR, lists solely in-frame clones and lacks some. This table has about 38,000 clones, more than 75% appearing once. The sample in question was PBMCs, obtained from a glioma patient whose treatment included an IDH1 peptide vaccine. The source of these receptors is a man aged 40-49 years with glioma. Both conserved end residues are part of each CDR3. D genes are given only for firm matches. Clone size appears in some rows only: once, few, many, or a class for an expanded clone.

d_gene	j_gene	v_gene	abundance	CDR3nt	CDR3aa
.	TRBJ1-5	TRBV7-8	.	TGTGCCAGCAGCTTAGGAGACCGCATCGGTAGCAATCAGCCCCAGCATTTT	CASSLGDRIGSNQPQHF
TRBD1	TRBJ1-2	TRBV10-3	.	TGTGCCATCAGTGATCCGGGACAGATCATATATGGCTACACCTTC	CAISDPGQIIYGYTF
.	TRBJ2-7	TRBV5-1	.	TGCGCCAGCAGCTTGGATCAGGCCTGGAACGAGCAGTACTTC	CASSLDQAWNEQYF
.	TRBJ1-2	TRBV29-1	.	TGCAGCGTCCAACAGGGTGCCTACGTAGGAGGCTACACCTTC	CSVQQGAYVGGYTF
.	TRBJ2-1	TRBV7-2	.	TGTGCCAGCACCCCCTATAGAGGGGGCTCCTACAATGAGCAGTTCTTC	CASTPYRGGSYNEQFF
TRBD1	TRBJ2-7	TRBV5-1	.	TGCGCCAGCAGCTTGGACGTGGCAGGGGGCAACGAGCAGTACTTC	CASSLDVAGGNEQYF
TRBD1	TRBJ1-1	TRBV18	.	TGTGCCAGCTCACCCCCCGGGACAGGGGGCGCGGGCACTGAAGCTTTCTTT	CASSPPGTGGAGTEAFF
TRBD1	TRBJ2-2	TRBV5-6	.	TGTGCCAGCAGCTTGCGGACAGGGCACACCGGGGAGCTGTTTTTT	CASSLRTGHTGELFF
.	TRBJ1-2	TRBV7-9	once	TGTGCCAGCAGCCCGAGCGCCGGAGTTGGGGGTGGCTACACCTTC	CASSPSAGVGGGYTF
TRBD1	TRBJ1-5	TRBV5-1	few	TGCGCCAGCAGCCCCGGGACAGACACCAACAATCAGCCCCAGCATTTT	CASSPGTDTNNQPQHF
.	TRBJ2-1	TRBV5-1	.	TGCGCCAGCAGCGCTCTCGGGATTAGCAGCTCCTACAATGAGCAGTTCTTC	CASSALGISSSYNEQFF
.	TRBJ1-1	TRBV29-1	.	TGCAGCGCTGGGAAACCAGGGGTTCGGGCTGAAGCTTTCTTT	CSAGKPGVRAEAFF
.	TRBJ1-1	TRBV30	few	TGTGCCTGGACCCCGACGCTAGAAGCTTTCTTT	CAWTPTLEAFF